What follows are 24 T cell receptor beta chains derived from one specimen sequenced in a study of OX40 agonist ivuxolimab in advanced cancers. Measured with immunoSEQ multiplex PCR; TCRdb has only the in-frame clones, and not every one. The table records approximately 82,000 clones, about 90% of them present only once. Source: CD4+ or CD8+ T cells sorted from blood, taken in a trial of the OX40 agonist ivuxolimab. These receptors originate from an adult with an advanced solid tumor such as melanoma, head and neck, liver or kidney cancer.

The V call is TRBV6-1, the J call TRBJ2-7; tentatively, D is TRBD1 (6 bases). Trimming cost V 4 bases and J 0 bases, with 10 bases left between them. This CDR3 region has 14 residues. Germline lookup yields CDR1 MNHNS and CDR2 SASEGT. The CDR3 sequence: CASSGAGASYEQYF. The CDR3 bases are TGTGCCAGCAGTGGGGCAGGGGCCTCCTACGAGCAGTACTTC.

This clone was found once. Other DNA sequences in the sample encode the same CDR3. The chain joins TRBV5-4 to TRBJ2-5; 7 bases fit TRBD2. The germline CDR1 and CDR2 sequences are SGHNT and YYREEE (reference sequence). The CDR3 is made up of 15 amino acids. V was clipped by 1 base and J by 1 base; unmatched bases: 4. The CDR3 here is CASSLRLAGQETQYF. CDR3 bases: TGTGCCAGCAGCTTGCGACTAGCAGGCCAAGAGACCCAGTACTTC.

The chain employs TRBV5-5 and TRBJ1-1; TRBD1 matches 8 bases. J was trimmed by 5 bases and V by 6 bases; bases with no gene match: 6. The V gene's germline CDR1 is SGHKS and CDR2 YYEKEE (reference sequence). The CDR3 spans 13 residues. The CDR3 sequence: CASTLQGGTEAFF. The CDR3 nucleotides read TGTGCCAGCACCTTACAGGGGGGAACTGAAGCTTTCTTT.

The chain is built from TRBV6-5 and TRBJ2-6; D call uncertain. The V gene lost 0 bases and the J gene lost 0 bases, with 3 bases spanning the gap. The germline V gene encodes CDR1 MNHEY and CDR2 SVGAGI. This CDR3 region has 15 residues. Here the CDR3 reads CASSYSRSGANVLTF. CDR3 in DNA: TGTGCCAGCAGTTACTCCCGCTCTGGGGCCAACGTCCTGACTTTC.

The chain joins TRBV4-1 to TRBJ1-4, with D tentatively TRBD1 (5 bases). V lost 0 bases, J lost 9 bases, and 17 bases lay in between. The CDR3 is made up of 16 amino acids. Germline CDR1 is MGHRA and CDR2 is YSYEKL. Here the CDR3 reads CASSQDGVRVTQKLFF. The CDR3, as DNA: TGCGCCAGCAGCCAAGATGGCGTCAGGGTAACACAAAAACTGTTTTTT.

The V call is TRBV7-9, the J call TRBJ1-2; 7 bases line up with TRBD1. The CDR3 contains 16 residues. Germline values: CDR1 SEHNR, CDR2 FQNEAQ (reference sequence). Trimming took 3 bases from V and 3 from J; bases not matched to a gene: 10. Here the CDR3 DNA reads TGTGCCAGCAGCTTGCAGGTGGACAGGCCATACTATGGCTACACCTTC. Its protein product is CASSLQVDRPYYGYTF.

The rearrangement uses TRBV6-1 and TRBJ2-6, with D perhaps matching TRBD1 (6 bases). V was shortened by 4 bases and J by 3 bases, with 16 bases between the two germline ends. This CDR3 is built from 17 residues. Germline V gene lookup returns CDR1 MNHNS and CDR2 SASEGT. The CDR3 is CASSGTAFFGGANVLTF. Written as DNA, the CDR3 is TGTGCCAGCAGTGGGACAGCATTTTTTGGTGGGGCCAACGTCCTGACTTTC.

This chain connects TRBV19 to TRBJ2-2; 16 bases line up with TRBD2. V lost 3 bases, J lost 5 bases, and 6 bases stayed unmatched. CDR3 length: 18 amino acids. The germline CDR1 and CDR2 sequences are LNHDA and SQIVND (reference sequence). The CDR3 region is CASSMLGLAGGETGELFF. CDR3 bases: TGTGCCAGTAGTATGCTGGGACTAGCGGGAGGGGAAACCGGGGAGCTGTTTTTT.

In DNA, the CDR3 is TGTGCCAGCAGTTCTTGGAAAACAGGGGGCTCTGGGGAGACCCAGTACTTC. Encoded protein: CASSSWKTGGSGETQYF. The rearrangement uses TRBV27 and TRBJ2-5; TRBD1 matches 9 bases. With V trimmed by 4 bases and J by 5 bases, 14 bases remained unmatched. CDR1 and CDR2 from the germline V gene are MNHEY and SMNVEV (reference sequence). This CDR3 comprises 17 residues.

V and J are TRBV10-3 and TRBJ1-2; TRBD1 might be the D (6 bases). The germline V gene encodes CDR1 ENHRY and CDR2 SYGVKD. V gave up 10 bases and J gave up 8 bases, with 17 bases separating them. The CDR3 has 12 residues. The CDR3 is CATFPGVGGYTF. CDR3 nucleotide sequence: TGTGCCACGTTCCCAGGGGTTGGAGGCTACACCTTC.

In its sample, this clone was seen once. The rearrangement links TRBV5-8 to TRBJ2-2; 8 nucleotides align to TRBD2. The CDR3 contains 15 residues. The germline gives CDR1 SGHTS, CDR2 YDEGEE. V lost 2 bases and J lost 6; bases outside the gene matches: 6. The CDR3 sequence: CASSFPGLVSGELFF. The CDR3, as DNA: TGTGCCAGCAGCTTTCCGGGACTAGTCTCCGGGGAGCTGTTTTTT.

The chain carries TRBV10-2 and TRBJ2-5, with unresolved D. Trimming removed 7 bases from V and 4 bases from J, with 13 bases in between. The CDR3 extends over 13 amino acids. Germline CDR1 WSHSY, CDR2 SAAADI. DNA of the CDR3: TGCGCCAGCACCCGCCTGGAAGGAGAGACCCAGTACTTC. Translating it yields CASTRLEGETQYF.

The chain is built from TRBV7-2 and TRBJ2-7, with TRBD2 matching 14 bases. Trimming took 6 bases from V and 7 from J; bases not matched to a gene: 17. Germline V gene data show CDR1 as SGHTA and CDR2 as FQGNSA. The length of the CDR3 is 18 residues. DNA of the CDR3: TGTGCCAGCAGTAGGGGGTGGGGGACTAGCGGGAGTCTGAGAGAGCAGTACTTC. Its translation is CASSRGWGTSGSLREQYF.

This chain joins TRBV6-5 and TRBJ2-7, with 7 bases fitting TRBD1. The CDR3 is 12 amino acids. Germline trimming cut 6 bases from V and 7 bases from J; bases unmatched to any gene: 6. Germline-derived CDR1 and CDR2 are MNHEY and SVGAGI. CDR3 coding DNA: TGTGCCAGCAGACCATCGACAGGGGAGCAGTACTTC. This gives the protein CASRPSTGEQYF.

The J gene is TRBJ2-7, the V gene TRBV27; maybe TRBD1 (6 bases). CDR1 MNHEY and CDR2 SMNVEV come from the germline V gene (reference sequence). CDR3 size: 14 residues. V gave up 8 bases and J gave up 7 bases, with 21 bases separating them. The CDR3 region has the DNA TGTGCCAGCGGGTACAGGGATCGATCGGGGGAGCAGTACTTC. This encodes CASGYRDRSGEQYF.

V is TRBV25-1 and J is TRBJ2-5; D is possibly TRBD1 (5 bases). The CDR3 has 13 residues. Germline lookup yields CDR1 MGHDK and CDR2 SYGVNS. The V gene lost 8 bases and the J gene lost 1 base, with 11 bases spanning the gap. The CDR3 reads CASEADSQETQYF. CDR3 sequence (DNA): TGTGCCAGCGAGGCCGACAGCCAAGAGACCCAGTACTTC.

The chain employs TRBV7-9 and TRBJ2-3, with 10 bases aligning to TRBD1. Germline V gene sequence: CDR1 SEHNR, CDR2 FQNEAQ (reference sequence). This CDR3 region has 18 residues. Trimming took 2 bases from V and 3 from J; bases not matched to a gene: 11. In DNA form, the CDR3 reads TGTGCCAGCAGCTTACCGAGGGGAGCGGGACAGGGGACAGATACGCAGTATTTT. The encoded protein is CASSLPRGAGQGTDTQYF.

The gene calls are TRBV19 and TRBJ2-7; 8 nucleotides line up with TRBD1. This CDR3 is built from 12 residues. CDR1 is LNHDA and CDR2 is SQIVND in the germline V gene (reference sequence). Trimming removed 6 bases from V and 7 bases from J; junction bases left unmatched: 5. DNA of the CDR3: TGTGCCAGTAGGGACAGGGATGGGGAGCAGTACTTC. It specifies CASRDRDGEQYF.

J is TRBJ2-3 and V is TRBV25-1, with 8 bases fitting TRBD1. The CDR3 consists of 14 residues. V shed 3 bases, J shed 6 bases, and the junction held 5 bases outside the gene matches. Germline V gene data show CDR1 as MGHDK and CDR2 as SYGVNS. As DNA, the CDR3 is TGTGCCAGCAGTGATCCAGGGGGCTCCGATACGCAGTATTTT. Translated, it gives CASSDPGGSDTQYF.

This clone was detected once. The chain combines TRBV5-1 with TRBJ1-6; TRBD1 matches 9 bases. The CDR3 extends over 14 amino acids. With V trimmed by 4 bases and J by 12 bases, 8 bases remained unmatched. Germline CDR1 is SGHRS and CDR2 is YFSETQ. The CDR3 DNA is TGCGCCAGCAGCCTGGACAGGGGATTAGGACCCCTCCACTTT. Translating it yields CASSLDRGLGPLHF.

The chain uses TRBV6-1 and TRBJ1-2, with 9 bases identical to TRBD1. This CDR3 is 13 amino acids long. In germline, CDR1 is MNHNS, CDR2 SASEGT. The V gene end was trimmed by 6 bases and the J gene end by 7 bases; junction bases not matched to a gene: 6. CDR3 region: CASRQGAHRGYTF. The CDR3 coding sequence is TGTGCCAGCAGACAGGGGGCTCATCGTGGCTACACCTTC.

This clone was seen just once. The chain uses TRBV28 and TRBJ2-5, with D possibly TRBD2 on 5 matching bases. The CDR3 length is 14 residues. The germline CDR1 and CDR2 sequences are MDHEN and SYDVKM. V was clipped by 5 bases and J by 5 bases, with 15 bases between them. In DNA, the CDR3 is TGTGCCAGCAGTAATCGGGGAGATCGGGAGACCCAGTACTTC. Amino acids: CASSNRGDRETQYF.

The chain links TRBV5-4 to TRBJ2-3, with 11 bases fitting TRBD2. Germline loops: CDR1 SGHNT, CDR2 YYREEE (reference sequence). V shed 5 bases and J 2 bases; nucleotides not matched to a gene: 10. This CDR3 is 17 amino acids long. CDR3 in amino acids: CASRHGTSGTSTDTQYF. CDR3 sequence (DNA): TGTGCCAGCAGGCACGGGACTAGCGGCACATCCACAGATACGCAGTATTTT.

This chain joins TRBV9 and TRBJ2-2, with TRBD2 matching 7 bases. The CDR3 consists of 15 residues. Trimming removed 4 bases from V and 6 bases from J; junction bases left unmatched: 9. The germline V gene has CDR1 SGDLS and CDR2 YYNGEE. CDR3 protein: CASSPRGGDAGELFF. The CDR3 region has the DNA TGTGCCAGCAGCCCGCGGGGAGGGGACGCCGGGGAGCTGTTTTTT.